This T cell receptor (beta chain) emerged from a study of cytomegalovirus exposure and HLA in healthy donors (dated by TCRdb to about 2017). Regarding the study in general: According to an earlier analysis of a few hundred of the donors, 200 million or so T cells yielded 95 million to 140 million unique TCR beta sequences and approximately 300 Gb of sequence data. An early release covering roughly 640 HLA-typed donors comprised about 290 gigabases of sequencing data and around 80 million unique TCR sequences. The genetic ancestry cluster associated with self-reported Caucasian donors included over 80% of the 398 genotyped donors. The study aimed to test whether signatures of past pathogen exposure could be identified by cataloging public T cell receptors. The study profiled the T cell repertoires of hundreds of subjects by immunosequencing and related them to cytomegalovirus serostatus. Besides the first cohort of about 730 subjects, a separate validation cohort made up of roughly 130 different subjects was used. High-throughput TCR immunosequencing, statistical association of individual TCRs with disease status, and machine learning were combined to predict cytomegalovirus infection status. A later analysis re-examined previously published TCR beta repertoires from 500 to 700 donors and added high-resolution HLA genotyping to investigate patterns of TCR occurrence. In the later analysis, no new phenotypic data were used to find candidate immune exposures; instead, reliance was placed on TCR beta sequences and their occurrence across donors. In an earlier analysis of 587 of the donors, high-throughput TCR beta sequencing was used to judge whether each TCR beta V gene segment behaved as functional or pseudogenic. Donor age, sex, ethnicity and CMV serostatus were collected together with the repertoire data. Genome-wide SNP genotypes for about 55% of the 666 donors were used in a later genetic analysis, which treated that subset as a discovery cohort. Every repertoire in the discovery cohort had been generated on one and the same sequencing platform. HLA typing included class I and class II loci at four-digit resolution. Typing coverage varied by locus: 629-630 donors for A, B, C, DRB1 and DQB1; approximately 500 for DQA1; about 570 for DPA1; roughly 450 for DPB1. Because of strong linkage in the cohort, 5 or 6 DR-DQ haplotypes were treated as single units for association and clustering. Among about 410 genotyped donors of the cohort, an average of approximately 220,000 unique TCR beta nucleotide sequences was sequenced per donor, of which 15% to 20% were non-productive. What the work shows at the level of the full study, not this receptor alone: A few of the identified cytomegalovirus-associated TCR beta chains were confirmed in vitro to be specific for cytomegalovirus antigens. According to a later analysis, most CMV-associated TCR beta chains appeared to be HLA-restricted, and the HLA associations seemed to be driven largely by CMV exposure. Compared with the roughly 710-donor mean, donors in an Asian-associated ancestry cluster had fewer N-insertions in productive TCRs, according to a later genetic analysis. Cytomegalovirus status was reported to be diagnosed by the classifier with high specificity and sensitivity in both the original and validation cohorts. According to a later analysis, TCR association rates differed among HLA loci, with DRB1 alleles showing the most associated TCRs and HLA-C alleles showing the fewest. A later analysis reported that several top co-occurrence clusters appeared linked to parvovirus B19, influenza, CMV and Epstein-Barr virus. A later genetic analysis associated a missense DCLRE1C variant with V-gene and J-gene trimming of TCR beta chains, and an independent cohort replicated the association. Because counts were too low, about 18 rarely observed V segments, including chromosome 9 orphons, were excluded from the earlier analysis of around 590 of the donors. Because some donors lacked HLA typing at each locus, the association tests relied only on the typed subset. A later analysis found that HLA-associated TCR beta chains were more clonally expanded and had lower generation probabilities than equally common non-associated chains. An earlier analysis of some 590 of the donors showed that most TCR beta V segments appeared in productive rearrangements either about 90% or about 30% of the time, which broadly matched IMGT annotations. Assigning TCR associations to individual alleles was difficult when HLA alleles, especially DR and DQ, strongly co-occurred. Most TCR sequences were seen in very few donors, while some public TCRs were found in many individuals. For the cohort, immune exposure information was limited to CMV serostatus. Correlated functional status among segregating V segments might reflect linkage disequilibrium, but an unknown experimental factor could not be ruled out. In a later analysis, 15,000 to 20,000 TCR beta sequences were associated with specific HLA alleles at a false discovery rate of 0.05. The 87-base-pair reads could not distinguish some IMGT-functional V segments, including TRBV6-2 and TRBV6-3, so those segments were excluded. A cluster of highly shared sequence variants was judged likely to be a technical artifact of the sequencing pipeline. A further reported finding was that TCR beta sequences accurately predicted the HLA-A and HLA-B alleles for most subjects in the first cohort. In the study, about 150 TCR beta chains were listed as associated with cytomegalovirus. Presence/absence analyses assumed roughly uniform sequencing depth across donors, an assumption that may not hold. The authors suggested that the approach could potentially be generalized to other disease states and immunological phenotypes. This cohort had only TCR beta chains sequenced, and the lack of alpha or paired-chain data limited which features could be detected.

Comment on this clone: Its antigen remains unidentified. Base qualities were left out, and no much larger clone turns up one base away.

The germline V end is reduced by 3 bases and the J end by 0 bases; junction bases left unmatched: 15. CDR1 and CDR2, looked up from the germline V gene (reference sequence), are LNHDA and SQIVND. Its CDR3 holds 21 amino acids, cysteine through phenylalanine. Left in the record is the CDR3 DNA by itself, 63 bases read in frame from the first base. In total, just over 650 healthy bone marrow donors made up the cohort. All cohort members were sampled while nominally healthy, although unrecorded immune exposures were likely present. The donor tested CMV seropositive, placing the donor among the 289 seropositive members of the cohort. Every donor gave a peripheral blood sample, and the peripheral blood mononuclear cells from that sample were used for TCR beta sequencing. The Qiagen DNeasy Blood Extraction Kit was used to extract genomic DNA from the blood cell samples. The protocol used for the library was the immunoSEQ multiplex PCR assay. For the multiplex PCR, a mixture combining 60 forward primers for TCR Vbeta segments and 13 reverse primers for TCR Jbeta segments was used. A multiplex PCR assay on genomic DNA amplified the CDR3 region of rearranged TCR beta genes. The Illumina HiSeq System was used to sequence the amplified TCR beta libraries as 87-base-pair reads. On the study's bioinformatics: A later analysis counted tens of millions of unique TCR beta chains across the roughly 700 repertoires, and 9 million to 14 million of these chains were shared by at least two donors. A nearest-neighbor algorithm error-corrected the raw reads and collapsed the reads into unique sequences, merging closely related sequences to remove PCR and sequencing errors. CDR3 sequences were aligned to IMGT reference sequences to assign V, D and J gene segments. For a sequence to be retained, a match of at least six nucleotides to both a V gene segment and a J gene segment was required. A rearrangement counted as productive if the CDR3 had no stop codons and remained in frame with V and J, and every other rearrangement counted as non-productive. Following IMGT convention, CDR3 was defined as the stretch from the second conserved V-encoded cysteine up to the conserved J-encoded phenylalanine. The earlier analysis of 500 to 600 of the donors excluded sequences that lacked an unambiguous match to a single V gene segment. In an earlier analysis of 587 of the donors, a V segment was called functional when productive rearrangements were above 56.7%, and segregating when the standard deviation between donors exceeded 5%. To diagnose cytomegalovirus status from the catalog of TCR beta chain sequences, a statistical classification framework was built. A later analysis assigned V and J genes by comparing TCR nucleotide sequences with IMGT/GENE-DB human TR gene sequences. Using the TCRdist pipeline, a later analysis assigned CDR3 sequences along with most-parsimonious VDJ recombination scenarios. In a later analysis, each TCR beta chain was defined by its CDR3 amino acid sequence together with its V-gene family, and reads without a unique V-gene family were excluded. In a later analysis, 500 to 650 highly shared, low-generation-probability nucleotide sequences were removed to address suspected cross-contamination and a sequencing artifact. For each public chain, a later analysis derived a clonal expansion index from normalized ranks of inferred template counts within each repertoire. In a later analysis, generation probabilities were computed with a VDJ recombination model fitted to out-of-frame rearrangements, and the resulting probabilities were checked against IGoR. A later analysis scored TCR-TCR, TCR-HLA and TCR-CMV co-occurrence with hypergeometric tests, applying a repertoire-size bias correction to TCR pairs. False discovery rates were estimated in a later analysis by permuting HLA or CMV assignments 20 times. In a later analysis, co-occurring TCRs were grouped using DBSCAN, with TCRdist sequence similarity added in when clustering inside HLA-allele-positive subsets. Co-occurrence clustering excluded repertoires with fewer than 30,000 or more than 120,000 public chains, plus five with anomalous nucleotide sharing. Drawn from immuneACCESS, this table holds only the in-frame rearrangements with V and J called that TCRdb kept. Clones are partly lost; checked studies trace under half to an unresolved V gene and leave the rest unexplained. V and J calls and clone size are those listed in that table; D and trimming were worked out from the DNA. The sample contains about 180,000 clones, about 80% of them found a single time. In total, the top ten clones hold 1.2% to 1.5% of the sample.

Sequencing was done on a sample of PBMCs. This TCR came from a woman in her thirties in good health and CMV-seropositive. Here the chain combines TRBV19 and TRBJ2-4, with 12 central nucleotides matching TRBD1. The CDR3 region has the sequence CASSIRDPGQGALLAKNIQYF. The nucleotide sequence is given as TGTGCCAGTAGTATTAGGGACCCGGGACAGGGGGCTTTACTAGCCAAAAACATTCAGTACTTC.